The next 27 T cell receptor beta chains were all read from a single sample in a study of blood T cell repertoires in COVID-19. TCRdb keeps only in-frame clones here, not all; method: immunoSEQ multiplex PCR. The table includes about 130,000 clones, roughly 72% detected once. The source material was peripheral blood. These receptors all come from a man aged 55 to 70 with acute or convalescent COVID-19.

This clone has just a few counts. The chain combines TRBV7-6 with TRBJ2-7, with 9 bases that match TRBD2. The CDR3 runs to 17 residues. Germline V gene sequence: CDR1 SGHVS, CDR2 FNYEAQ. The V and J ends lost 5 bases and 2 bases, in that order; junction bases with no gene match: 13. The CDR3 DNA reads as TGTGCCAGCAGCAGAGACAGGGTAGCGGGGGACACCTACGAGCAGTACTTC. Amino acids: CASSRDRVAGDTYEQYF.

The DNA of the CDR3 is TGTGCCACCAGTGACCTCGGGACAGCCCAAGAGACCCAGTACTTC. Translating gives CATSDLGTAQETQYF. This chain links TRBV24-1 with TRBJ2-5; 7 bases agree with TRBD1. The CDR3 is 15 residues long. Germline V lookup: CDR1 KGHDR, CDR2 SFDVKD. With V trimmed by 4 bases and J by 1 base, 5 bases remained unmatched.

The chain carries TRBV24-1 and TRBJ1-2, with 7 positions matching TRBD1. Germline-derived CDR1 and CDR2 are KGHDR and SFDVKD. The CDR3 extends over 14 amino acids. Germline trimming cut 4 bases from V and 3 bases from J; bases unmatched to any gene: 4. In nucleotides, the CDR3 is TGTGCCACCAGTGACGCTACAGGGGACTATGGCTACACCTTC. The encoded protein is CATSDATGDYGYTF.

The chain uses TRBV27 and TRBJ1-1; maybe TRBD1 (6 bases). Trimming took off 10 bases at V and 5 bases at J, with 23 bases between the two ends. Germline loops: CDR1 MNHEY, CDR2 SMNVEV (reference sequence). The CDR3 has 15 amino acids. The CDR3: CATLNLGGARTEAFF. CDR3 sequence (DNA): TGTGCCACCCTGAATTTAGGGGGGGCGCGGACTGAAGCTTTCTTT.

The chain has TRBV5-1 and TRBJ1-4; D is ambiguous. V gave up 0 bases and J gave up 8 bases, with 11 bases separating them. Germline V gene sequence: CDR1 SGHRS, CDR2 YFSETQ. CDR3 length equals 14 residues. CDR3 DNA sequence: TGCGCCAGCAGCTTGGATTTTGGTCAGGAAAAACTGTTTTTT. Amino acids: CASSLDFGQEKLFF.

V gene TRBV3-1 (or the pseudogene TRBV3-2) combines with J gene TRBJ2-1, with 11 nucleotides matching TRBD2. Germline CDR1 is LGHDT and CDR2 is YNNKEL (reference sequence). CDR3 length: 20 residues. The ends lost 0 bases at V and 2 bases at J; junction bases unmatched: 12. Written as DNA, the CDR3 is TGTGCCAGCAGCCAAGATTCGTCAGGTCTAGCGGGGGGTACCTACAATGAGCAGTTCTTC. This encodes CASSQDSSGLAGGTYNEQFF.

For the CDR3, the DNA is TGTGCCAGCAGCCAAGCTAGCGGAAACCAAGAGACCCAGTACTTC. Translating gives CASSQASGNQETQYF. V and J are TRBV3-1 (or the pseudogene TRBV3-2) and TRBJ2-5; 7 bases fit TRBD2. Germline CDR1 and CDR2: LGHDT and YNNKEL (reference sequence). The CDR3 has 15 amino acids. Losses at the gene ends were 1 base for V and 0 bases for J; bases not matched to a gene: 2.

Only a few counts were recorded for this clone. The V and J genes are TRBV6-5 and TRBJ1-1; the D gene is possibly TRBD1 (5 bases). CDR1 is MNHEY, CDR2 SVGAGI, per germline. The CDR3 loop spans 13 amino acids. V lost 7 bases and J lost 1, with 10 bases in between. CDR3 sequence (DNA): TGTGCCAGCACAGGGAGGGCGAACACTGAAGCTTTCTTT. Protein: CASTGRANTEAFF.

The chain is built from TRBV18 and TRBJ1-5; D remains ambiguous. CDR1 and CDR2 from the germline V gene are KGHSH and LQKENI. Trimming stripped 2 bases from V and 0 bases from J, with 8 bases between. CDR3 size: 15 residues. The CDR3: CASSPNGYSNQPQHF. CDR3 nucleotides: TGTGCCAGCTCACCAAACGGTTATAGCAATCAGCCCCAGCATTTT.

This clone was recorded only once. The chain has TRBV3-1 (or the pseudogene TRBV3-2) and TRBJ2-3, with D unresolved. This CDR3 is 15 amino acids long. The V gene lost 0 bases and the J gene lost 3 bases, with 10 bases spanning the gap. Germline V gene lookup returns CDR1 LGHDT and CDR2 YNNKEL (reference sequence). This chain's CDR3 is CASSQEGYVTDTQYF. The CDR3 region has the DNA TGTGCCAGCAGCCAAGAGGGCTATGTAACAGATACGCAGTATTTT.

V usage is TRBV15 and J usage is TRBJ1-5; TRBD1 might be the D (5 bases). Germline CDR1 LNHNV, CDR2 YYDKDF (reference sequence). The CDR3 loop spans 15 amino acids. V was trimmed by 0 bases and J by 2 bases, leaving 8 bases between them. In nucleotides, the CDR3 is TGTGCCACCAGCAGAGATTCGGGGGGCAATCAGCCCCAGCATTTT. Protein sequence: CATSRDSGGNQPQHF.

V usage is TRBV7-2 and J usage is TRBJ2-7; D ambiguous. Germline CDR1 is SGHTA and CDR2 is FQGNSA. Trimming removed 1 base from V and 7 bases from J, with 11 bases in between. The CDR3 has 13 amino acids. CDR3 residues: CASSLGHAREQYF. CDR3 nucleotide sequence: TGTGCCAGCAGCTTAGGGCACGCTCGAGAGCAGTACTTC.

This CDR3 is CASSQDEEAGGRVAKNIQYF. CDR3 in DNA: TGCGCCAGCAGCCAAGATGAAGAGGCGGGGGGCCGAGTAGCCAAAAACATTCAGTACTTC. The chain links TRBV4-1 to TRBJ2-4, with 8 nucleotides matching TRBD2. The CDR3 is 20 amino acids. Germline-derived CDR1 and CDR2 are MGHRA and YSYEKL. V was clipped by 0 bases and J by 0 bases; unmatched bases: 13.

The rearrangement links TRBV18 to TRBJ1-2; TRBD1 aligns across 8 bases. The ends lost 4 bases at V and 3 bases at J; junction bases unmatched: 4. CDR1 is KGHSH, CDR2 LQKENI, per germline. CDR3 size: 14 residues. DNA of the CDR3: TGTGCCAGCTCACGACAGGGGATGGACTATGGCTACACCTTC. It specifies CASSRQGMDYGYTF.

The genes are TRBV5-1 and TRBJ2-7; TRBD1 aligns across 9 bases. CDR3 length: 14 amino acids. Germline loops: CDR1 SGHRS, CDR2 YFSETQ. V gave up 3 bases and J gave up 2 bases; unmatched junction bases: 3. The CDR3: CASSSRDRAYEQYF. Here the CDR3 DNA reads TGCGCCAGCAGCTCCCGGGACAGGGCCTACGAGCAGTACTTC.

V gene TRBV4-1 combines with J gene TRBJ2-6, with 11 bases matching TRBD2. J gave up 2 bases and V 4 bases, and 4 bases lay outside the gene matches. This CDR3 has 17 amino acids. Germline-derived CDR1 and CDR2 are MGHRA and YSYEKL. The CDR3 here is CASSLLAGGPGANVLTF. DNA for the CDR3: TGCGCCAGCAGCCTCTTAGCGGGGGGGCCTGGGGCCAACGTCCTGACTTTC.

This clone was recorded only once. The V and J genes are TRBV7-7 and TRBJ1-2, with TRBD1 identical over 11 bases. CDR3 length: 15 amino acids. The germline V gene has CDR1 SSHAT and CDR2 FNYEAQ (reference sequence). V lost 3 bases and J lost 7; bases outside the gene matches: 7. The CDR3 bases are TGTGCCAGCAGCTTTCCGGGACAGGGGGGAGTTGGCTACACCTTC. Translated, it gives CASSFPGQGGVGYTF.

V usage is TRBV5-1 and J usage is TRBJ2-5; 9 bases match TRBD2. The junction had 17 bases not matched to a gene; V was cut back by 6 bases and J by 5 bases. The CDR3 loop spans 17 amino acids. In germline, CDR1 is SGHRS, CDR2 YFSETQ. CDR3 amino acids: CASIPKSLAGRAETQYF. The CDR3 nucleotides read TGCGCCAGCATCCCTAAGAGTCTAGCGGGAAGAGCGGAGACCCAGTACTTC.

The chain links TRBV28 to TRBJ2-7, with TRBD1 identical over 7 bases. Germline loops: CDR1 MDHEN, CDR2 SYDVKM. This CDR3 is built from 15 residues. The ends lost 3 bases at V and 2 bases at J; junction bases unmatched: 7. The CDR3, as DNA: TGTGCCAGCAGTTTGGCTAGGGGGCTGGCCTACGAGCAGTACTTC. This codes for CASSLARGLAYEQYF.

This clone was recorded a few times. CDR3 amino acids: CATTRGTEAFF. The CDR3 DNA follows: TGTGCCACGACCAGGGGCACTGAAGCTTTCTTT. The chain carries TRBV24-1 and TRBJ1-1; D perhaps matches TRBD1 (6 bases). This CDR3 region has 11 residues. The V end was cut by 10 bases, the J end by 4 bases, with 9 bases between. CDR1 KGHDR and CDR2 SFDVKD come from the germline V gene.

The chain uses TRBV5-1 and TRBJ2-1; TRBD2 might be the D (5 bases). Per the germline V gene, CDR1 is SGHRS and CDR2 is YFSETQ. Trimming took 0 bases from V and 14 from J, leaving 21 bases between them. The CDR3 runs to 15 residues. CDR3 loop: CASSLAGGRLGGKFF. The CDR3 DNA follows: TGCGCCAGCAGCTTGGCCGGTGGGAGACTCGGTGGGAAGTTCTTC.

The CDR3 coding sequence is TGTGCCAGCAGGAAGGCCTACAGGGATACGCAGTATTTT. This sequence encodes CASRKAYRDTQYF. V usage is TRBV6-5 and J usage is TRBJ2-3, with TRBD1 as a possible D gene (5 bases). The V end lost 6 bases, the J end lost 6 bases, and 13 bases lay between the germline ends. The germline V gene encodes CDR1 MNHEY and CDR2 SVGAGI. CDR3 length: 13 residues.

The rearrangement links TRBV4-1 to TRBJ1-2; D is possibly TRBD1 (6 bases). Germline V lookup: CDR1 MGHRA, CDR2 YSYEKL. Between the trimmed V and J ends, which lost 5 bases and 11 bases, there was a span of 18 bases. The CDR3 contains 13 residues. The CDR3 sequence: CASSFTGTSGYTF. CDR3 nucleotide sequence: TGCGCCAGCAGCTTTACCGGGACATCGGGATACACCTTC.

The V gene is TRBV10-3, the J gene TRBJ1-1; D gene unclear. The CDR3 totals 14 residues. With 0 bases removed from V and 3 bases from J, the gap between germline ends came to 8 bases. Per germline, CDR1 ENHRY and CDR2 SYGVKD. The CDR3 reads CAISESTRDTEAFF. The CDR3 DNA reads TGTGCCATCAGTGAGTCGACGAGGGACACTGAAGCTTTCTTT.

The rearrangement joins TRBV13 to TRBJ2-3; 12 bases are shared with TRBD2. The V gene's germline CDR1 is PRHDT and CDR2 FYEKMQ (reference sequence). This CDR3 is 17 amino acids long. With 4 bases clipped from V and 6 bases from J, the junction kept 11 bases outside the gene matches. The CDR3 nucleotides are TGTGCCAGCAGCTCTAGACTAGCGGGGGCCCCGAGGGATACGCAGTATTTT. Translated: CASSSRLAGAPRDTQYF.

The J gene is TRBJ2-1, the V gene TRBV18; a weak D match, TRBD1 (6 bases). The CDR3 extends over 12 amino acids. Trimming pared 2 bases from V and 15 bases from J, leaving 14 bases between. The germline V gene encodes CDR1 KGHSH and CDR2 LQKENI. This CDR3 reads CASSPYTGLPFF. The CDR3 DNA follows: TGTGCCAGCTCACCATACACAGGGCTGCCGTTCTTC.

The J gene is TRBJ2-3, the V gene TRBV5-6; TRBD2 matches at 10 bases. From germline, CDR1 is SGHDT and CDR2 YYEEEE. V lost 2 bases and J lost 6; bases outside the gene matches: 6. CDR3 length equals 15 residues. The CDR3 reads CASSFLAGAQDTQYF. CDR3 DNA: TGTGCCAGCAGCTTCCTAGCGGGAGCCCAGGATACGCAGTATTTT. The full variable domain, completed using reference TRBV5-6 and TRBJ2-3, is DAGVTQSPTHLIKTRGQQVTLRCSPKSGHDTVSWYQQALGQGPQFIFQYYEEEERQRGNFPDRFSGHQFPNYSSELNVNALLLGDSALYLCASSFLAGAQDTQYFGPGTRLTVL.